These 18 T cell receptor beta chains were all obtained from the same sample, sequenced in a study of T cells in Graves' hyperthyroidism and ophthalmopathy. RNA transcripts yielded amplified TCR beta CDR3 regions. Primed by the HTBI set, a first-round RT-PCR was run on the TCR CDR3. From the multiplex PCR reads, TCRdb called clonotypes with MiXCR, one entry per CDR3 protein. The sample lists roughly 710,000 distinct CDR3 sequences, approximately 40% occurring once. Source material: blood. These receptors all stem from a woman aged 40-49 years with Graves' hyperthyroidism.

This chain links TRBV19 with TRBJ1-5, with 12 nucleotides matching TRBD1. This CDR3 spans 16 amino acids. The trim removed 4 bases at V and 7 bases at J, leaving 8 bases unmatched. CDR1 and CDR2 from the germline V gene are LNHDA and SQIVND (reference sequence). CDR3 protein: CASSKRGTGGRQPQHF. The CDR3 DNA follows: TGTGCCAGTAGTAAACGAGGGACAGGGGGCCGCCAGCCCCAGCATTTT.

This clonotype was seen only a few times. V and J are TRBV4-3 and TRBJ1-5; D remains unclear. The V and J ends lost 6 bases and 0 bases respectively, with 12 bases between them. The CDR3 runs 15 residues. CDR1 is LGHNA, CDR2 YSLEER, per germline. The CDR3 nucleotides read TGCGCCAGCAGAGCCAGGTTGGATAGCAATCAGCCCCAGCATTTT. Its translation: CASRARLDSNQPQHF.

A note on this clonotype: Relative to the germline gene, one junction end is altered; a read error may explain this. The V and J genes are TRBV10-3 and TRBJ1-2; 7 nucleotides agree with TRBD1. Germline V gene lookup returns CDR1 ENHRY and CDR2 SYGVKD. This CDR3 contains 15 residues. DNA for the CDR3: TGCGCCATCAGTCCTCACGGGACAGATTTATATGGCTACACCTTC. This sequence encodes CAISPHGTDLYGYTF.

V is TRBV10-3 and J is TRBJ2-3; TRBD1 aligns across 7 bases. With 3 bases clipped from V and 2 bases from J, the junction kept 2 bases outside the gene matches. CDR3 length: 14 amino acids. Germline V gene lookup returns CDR1 ENHRY and CDR2 SYGVKD. CDR3 protein: CAISDDRDTDTQYF. The CDR3 nucleotides read TGTGCCATCAGTGATGACAGGGACACAGATACGCAGTATTTT.

In nucleotides, the CDR3 is TGTGCCAGCAGCCAGAACCCCGGGTTAGGAGAGACCCAGTACTTC. Its translation: CASSQNPGLGETQYF. This chain connects TRBV27 to TRBJ2-5; D is uncertain. There are 15 residues in the CDR3. Trimming shortened V by 6 bases and J by 4 bases, and 18 bases separated the two germline ends. Germline CDR1 reads MNHEY; CDR2 reads SMNVEV (reference sequence).

This clonotype was detected many times. This rearrangement joins TRBV10-2 to TRBJ1-1, with a weak D call TRBD1 (5 bases). V lost 8 bases and J 0 bases, leaving 16 bases between the germline ends. Germline V gene sequence: CDR1 WSHSY, CDR2 SAAADI. The CDR3 has 15 amino acids. The CDR3 region is CASRVLQGMNTEAFF. DNA for the CDR3: TGCGCCAGCCGTGTTCTTCAGGGCATGAACACTGAAGCTTTCTTT.

This chain uses TRBV24-1 with TRBJ1-5; TRBD1 matches at 9 bases. This CDR3 contains 15 residues. V was clipped by 4 bases and J by 4 bases; unmatched bases: 4. Germline V gives CDR1 KGHDR, CDR2 SFDVKD. The DNA of the CDR3 is TGTGCCACCAGTGAGACAGGGACAGGGAATCAGCCCCAGCATTTT. Amino acid sequence: CATSETGTGNQPQHF.

This clonotype was seen more than once but under ten times. The chain combines TRBV12-3 or TRBV12-4 with TRBJ1-2; D possibly corresponds to TRBD1 (5 bases). V lost 8 bases and J lost 7, with 23 bases in between. This CDR3 is built from 15 residues. CDR3 nucleotides: TGTGCCAGCTCAGATACTCCGGGGGTCGCATTTGGCTACACCTTC. Translation: CASSDTPGVAFGYTF.

J is TRBJ2-7 and V is TRBV28; D uncertain. V lost 2 bases, J lost 6 bases, and 14 bases lay in between. Germline V lookup: CDR1 MDHEN, CDR2 SYDVKM. CDR3 length: 14 residues. Here the CDR3 reads CASSLESALSEQYF. The CDR3 region has the DNA TGTGCCAGCAGTTTAGAATCGGCCCTCAGCGAGCAGTACTTC.

This clonotype was detected only once. This may stem from a read error, because a much larger clone lies one nucleotide away. This sequence joins TRBV5-1 and TRBJ1-1; TRBD1 matches 9 bases. The germline gives CDR1 SGHRS, CDR2 YFSETQ. The CDR3 runs 14 residues. DNA for the CDR3: TGTGCCAGCAACGCGACAGGGGGGAACACTGAAGCTTTCTTT. Translating it yields CASNATGGNTEAFF. The whole variable domain, filled in from reference TRBV5-1 and TRBJ1-1, reads KAGVTQTPRYLIKTRGQQVTLSCSPISGHRSVSWYQQTPGQGLQFLFEYFSETQRNKGNFPGRFSGRQFSNSRSEMNVSTLELGDSALYLCASNATGGNTEAFFGQGTRLTVV.

Written as DNA, the CDR3 is TGTGCCAGCAGTCACGGACAGGGGGTAAGGCAGCCCCAGCATTTT. Translating gives CASSHGQGVRQPQHF. The chain couples TRBV2 to TRBJ1-5; the match to TRBD1 covers 10 bases. J lost 7 bases, V lost 5 bases, and 8 bases had no gene match. The CDR3 has 15 residues. The germline V gene encodes CDR1 SNHLY and CDR2 FYNNEI.

In its sample, this clonotype was seen many times. The rearrangement uses TRBV29-1 and TRBJ1-2; possibly TRBD1 for D (6 bases). The V end was cut by 3 bases, the J end by 2 bases, with 13 bases between. The CDR3 covers 14 residues. CDR1 is SQVTM and CDR2 is ANQGSEA in the germline V gene. The CDR3 DNA reads as TGCAGCGTTGATTCTGGACAGCTGAACTATGGCTACACCTTC. Translating it yields CSVDSGQLNYGYTF.

This clonotype has ten or more counts. The gene calls are TRBV10-3 and TRBJ2-7, with a possible D match to TRBD1 (6 bases). CDR1 is ENHRY, CDR2 SYGVKD, per germline. The V gene lost 11 bases and the J gene lost 1 base, with 12 bases spanning the gap. This CDR3 comprises 12 residues. CDR3 in DNA: TGTGCCGCCCGAGGACAGTCCTACGAGCAGTACTTC. This codes for CAARGQSYEQYF.

CDR3 coding DNA: TGTGCCAGCAGTGCGACAGGGTACCATTCACCCCTCCACTTT. Its translation: CASSATGYHSPLHF. The J gene is TRBJ1-6, the V gene TRBV25-1, with 7 bases identical to TRBD1. CDR3 length: 14 residues. Trimming took 4 bases from V and 8 from J; bases not matched to a gene: 5. CDR1 and CDR2 from the germline V gene are MGHDK and SYGVNS.

This clonotype has more than one count but fewer than ten. The chain employs TRBV19 and TRBJ1-5, with D unresolved. There are 16 residues in the CDR3. Germline assignment: CDR1 LNHDA and CDR2 SQIVND (reference sequence). V was clipped by 2 bases and J by 0 bases, with 11 bases between them. CDR3 protein: CASSINGPYSNQPQHF. CDR3 coding DNA: TGTGCCAGTAGTATAAATGGCCCTTATAGCAATCAGCCCCAGCATTTT.

The table lists this clonotype with many counts. The J gene is TRBJ1-3, the V gene TRBV12-3 or TRBV12-4; no firm D call. Trimming cost V 3 bases and J 3 bases, with 6 bases left between them. The CDR3 length is 13 residues. CDR3 residues: CASSFDGGNTIYF. The CDR3 DNA is TGTGCCAGCAGTTTCGACGGTGGAAACACCATATATTTT.

As for this clonotype: This could be a read error, since a much larger clone is one nucleotide away. The V gene is TRBV6-4, the J gene TRBJ2-2; D gene unclear. CDR1 and CDR2 from the germline V gene are MRHNA and SNTAGT. This CDR3 has 13 residues. CDR3 nucleotides: TGTGCCAGCAGTGACAGGATCACCGAGGAGCTGTTTTTT. Translation gives CASSDRITEELFF.

This chain connects TRBV7-2 to TRBJ2-5, with 10 bases fitting TRBD1. CDR3 size: 15 residues. Looked up from germline, CDR1 is SGHTA and CDR2 is FQGNSA. V was pared by 5 bases and J by 1 base, with 4 bases of the junction left unmatched. Here the CDR3 DNA reads TGTGCCAGCAGCGCACGGACAGGGGGCCAAGAGACCCAGTACTTC. Its translation is CASSARTGGQETQYF.